The following is a TCR beta chain sequence with its context. Germline values: CDR1 SGDLS, CDR2 YYNGEE. The ends lost 3 bases at V and 0 bases at J; junction bases unmatched: 12. The CDR3 contains 19 residues. This entry is derived from a study of blood T cell repertoires in COVID-19. In the study overall: Samples came from the United States, Italy and Spain, spanning acute and convalescent COVID-19. Sample material is recorded as cDNA or gDNA derived from T cells, B-cell-depleted T cells, or PBMCs.

Some clones are missing from TCRdb's copy, which holds only in-frame ones; the method was immunoSEQ multiplex PCR. Among more than 35,000 clones listed, about 82% were seen once. This clonotype originated in a man older than 75 with active or convalescent COVID-19. The chain couples TRBV9 to TRBJ2-1; 10 bases fit TRBD2. Sequencing was carried out using peripheral blood. For the CDR3, the DNA is TGTGCCAGCAGCGGACCAGGCACTAGCGGGAAAAGCTCCTACAATGAGCAGTTCTTC. As protein: CASSGPGTSGKSSYNEQFF.